A selection of T cell receptor beta chains follows, all from one sample in a study of radiotherapy plus CTLA-4 blockade in lung cancer. Produced via immunoSEQ multiplex PCR; TCRdb's table is partial and in-frame only. The table includes tens of thousands of clones, 70% to 90% detected once. The sample consisted of peripheral blood, taken from a patient treated with radiotherapy plus ipilimumab. These TCRs come from a human donor with non-small cell lung cancer whose response to radiotherapy plus ipilimumab could not be evaluated. CDR3s include the opening cysteine and the closing phenylalanine or tryptophan.

v_call cdr3_aa
TRBV7-8 CASSSTSGTPLEQYF
TRBV19 CASSIAISSGNTIYF
TRBV18 CASSPPNGFRYTF
TRBV27 CASSYLRAGGTYEQYF
TRBV12-2 CASRLTQDRADENSNQPQHF
TRBV5-4 CASSRDERDEQFF
TRBV9 CASSGTSGGGGETQYF
TRBV7-2 CASSPGVGSVTEAFF
TRBV11-2 CASREFGGAYSYNEQFF
TRBV6-1 CASSVDGRYSQPQHF
TRBV2 CASRGDSGRNEQYF
TRBV7-9 CASSLVSGQGSSGANVLTF
TRBV2 CASSVTQGSGYTF
TRBV5-1 CASSLAGRGRSSLHF
TRBV10-2 CASSEGFLTGELFF
TRBV11-2 CASSLVRGQGTNEQFF
TRBV28 CASSLPRGAQYF
TRBV9 CASSVGPRGGFVADTQYF
TRBV27 CASRSWSGQEGETQYF
TRBV9 CASSSAGTKSEAFF
TRBV6-1 CASSARWAEAFF
TRBV9 CASSVGQGALNTEAFF
TRBV19 CASKQDHSGANVLTF
TRBV10-3 CAISESREEQFF
TRBV4-3 CASSQDMRGLDEQYF
TRBV7-6 CASSSGPDTEAFF
TRBV10-3 CAIRDTRQAENGYTF
TRBV30 CAWNPGQGPPLHF
TRBV6-5 CASSYSGLGKGQPQHF
TRBV5-4 CASSFVDGYEQYF
TRBV6-5 CASSFPGTGELFF
TRBV4-1 CASSQGTGGPPEAFF
TRBV6-5 CASSYLAGNYGYTF
TRBV18 CASSPGAETQYF
TRBV18 CASSPLRPGGGYTF
TRBV28 CASILGQGYGYTF
TRBV19 CAILTPGQNLTMNTEAFF
TRBV5-1 CASSLQHTGELFF
TRBV11-2 CASSTTGTGQGYTF
TRBV9 CASSVGGSGGFTDTQYF
TRBV5-1 CASSTGLAGGPRNEQFF
TRBV19 CASSTEAAYEQYF
TRBV10-2 CASRVEGVGETQYF
TRBV18 CASSPRDSNEKLFF
TRBV4-2 CASSQDPGGVGTYGYTF
TRBV5-1 CASSLDTSGVYEQYF
TRBV9 CASSVGQGATGELFF
TRBV6-6 CASSFLTGNNEQFF